A single sample gave rise to the 19 T cell receptor beta chains below, sequenced in a study of CXCR3-negative and CXCR3-positive naive CD8 T cells. Study observations and caveats: The TRB CDR3s that CXCR3-positive naive cells carried were more hydrophobic than those of CXCR3-negative naive cells.

All TRB cDNA libraries came from 5' RACE performed with UMI labels. TCRdb reanalyzed the 5' RACE reads, giving one entry per CDR3 protein sequence and no DNA. Seen in this sample are roughly 110,000 distinct CDR3 sequences; the ten most common clones hold 0.3% to 0.45%. Their specific antigens are unknown. The sequenced sample was naive CXCR3+ CD8+ T cells from blood. Subset reported: CD45RO-CCR7+CD27+CD95- naive CD8+ T cells expressing CXCR3 (TNR3+). Receptors originate from a human donor in good health. Some clones in this sample may be carry-over from other donors' samples.

This chain links TRBV28 with TRBJ2-7; without DNA, the TCRdb call of TRBD2 cannot be checked. This CDR3 comprises 15 residues. Per germline, CDR1 MDHEN and CDR2 SYDVKM. This CDR3 is CASSATSGSHDEQYF.

This rearrangement joins TRBV10-3 to TRBJ1-5. CDR1 ENHRY and CDR2 SYGVKD come from the germline V gene. The CDR3 contains 16 residues. This CDR3 reads CAISEDVGVGNQPQHF.

The V and J genes are TRBV7-9 and TRBJ2-2. Germline assignment: CDR1 SEHNR and CDR2 FQNEAQ (reference sequence). The CDR3 has 14 residues. The CDR3 sequence: CASTRPANTGELFF.

The chain combines TRBV5-1 with TRBJ2-7; without DNA, the TCRdb call of TRBD2 cannot be checked. CDR1 is SGHRS and CDR2 is YFSETQ in the germline V gene. The CDR3 length is 14 residues. The CDR3 is CASTQAGGSYEQYF.

The CDR3 sequence: CASRSIEAQYF. The V and J genes are TRBV25-1 and TRBJ2-5. This CDR3 is 11 amino acids long. CDR1 MGHDK and CDR2 SYGVNS come from the germline V gene.

This sequence joins TRBV10-3 and TRBJ1-1. The CDR3 totals 14 residues. Germline CDR1 and CDR2: ENHRY and SYGVKD. The chain's CDR3 is CAISETVGNTEAFF.

The V and J genes are TRBV30 and TRBJ2-7; TCRdb's D call of TRBD1 is untestable without DNA. Per germline, CDR1 GTSNPN and CDR2 SVGIG (reference sequence). The CDR3 loop spans 14 amino acids. The CDR3 reads CAWSSLQGAYEQYF.

The V gene is TRBV27, the J gene TRBJ2-7. This CDR3 is 16 amino acids long. CDR1 and CDR2 from the germline V gene are MNHEY and SMNVEV (reference sequence). The CDR3 region is CASSYRSIRNPYEQYF.

The genes are TRBV5-5 and TRBJ2-2; lacking DNA, the TRBD2 call made by TCRdb goes unchecked. The CDR3 has 16 amino acids. CDR1 is SGHKS, CDR2 YYEKEE, per germline (reference sequence). The CDR3: CASSLLAGGDTGELFF.

This chain uses TRBV4-3 with TRBJ2-7. Per the germline V gene, CDR1 is LGHNA and CDR2 is YSLEER. The CDR3 has 13 residues. The CDR3 is CASSQVIGYEQYF.

The chain links TRBV7-2 to TRBJ2-1. CDR1 and CDR2 from the germline V gene are SGHTA and FQGNSA. The CDR3 is made up of 11 amino acids. CDR3 protein: CASFILNEQFF.

The chain combines TRBV6-2 or TRBV6-3 with TRBJ2-1; absent DNA, TCRdb's TRBD2 call cannot be checked. Per germline, CDR1 MNHEY and CDR2 SVGEGT. The CDR3 runs 15 residues. This CDR3 is CASSYSPSGYNEQFF.

V is TRBV7-9 and J is TRBJ2-5. Germline V CDR1 and CDR2: SEHNR, FQNEAQ (reference sequence). This CDR3 contains 13 residues. The CDR3 here is CASTSVIKETQYF.

The chain employs TRBV15 and TRBJ2-2; TCRdb returns TRBD2, unconfirmable since there is no DNA. The CDR3 is made up of 16 amino acids. Germline V gene data show CDR1 as LNHNV and CDR2 as YYDKDF (reference sequence). The CDR3 is CATSRVASSDTGELFF.

The rearrangement links TRBV3-1 to TRBJ2-7; without DNA, the TCRdb call of TRBD2 cannot be checked. The CDR3 has 16 residues. Germline CDR1 is LGHDT and CDR2 is YNNKEL (reference sequence). This CDR3 reads CASSGGELAGEYEQYF.

The rearrangement joins TRBV6-5 to TRBJ2-3; TCRdb gives TRBD2 as the D gene, but with no DNA this cannot be confirmed. CDR1 and CDR2 from the germline V gene are MNHEY and SVGAGI. The CDR3 is 15 amino acids. The CDR3 is CASSGLAGGGDTQYF.

The V gene is TRBV3-1, the J gene TRBJ2-7; the D call from TCRdb, TRBD1, cannot be confirmed without DNA. CDR1 and CDR2 from the germline V gene are LGHDT and YNNKEL (reference sequence). CDR3 length: 15 amino acids. The CDR3 loop reads CARSQTGPASYEQYF.

The chain joins TRBV6-1 to TRBJ2-2; TCRdb gives TRBD1 as the D gene, but with no DNA this cannot be confirmed. Germline loops: CDR1 MNHNS, CDR2 SASEGT. This CDR3 is 15 amino acids long. CDR3 in amino acids: CASNQGAYNTGELFF.

The V gene is TRBV29-1, the J gene TRBJ2-7. The CDR3 consists of 12 residues. The germline gives CDR1 SQVTM, CDR2 ANQGSEA. CDR3 loop: CSVAETVYEQYF.